This TCR beta chain was identified in a study of T cells expressing NK-cell markers. Study outcomes and limitations: Expanded NKG2C+ T cell clones had unclear HCMV specificity.

Following a re-call of the 5' RACE reads, TCRdb has one entry per CDR3 protein and lacks DNA. This sample's table has some 450,000 distinct CDR3 sequences. Notes on this clonotype: What it binds is unknown.

This clonotype originated in a woman aged 18-69 years in good health. The sample was blood T cells: a sorted CD56 or NKG2C T cell subset, CD4+ or CD8+ T cells, or bulk PBMC T cells (not recorded which).

The CDR3 here is CSAGGTSGRNDEQYF. The chain employs TRBV20-1 and TRBJ2-7; TCRdb's assignment of TRBD2 cannot be checked, as there is no DNA. CDR3 length equals 15 residues. CDR1 and CDR2 (germline): DFQATT, SNEGSKA (reference sequence).